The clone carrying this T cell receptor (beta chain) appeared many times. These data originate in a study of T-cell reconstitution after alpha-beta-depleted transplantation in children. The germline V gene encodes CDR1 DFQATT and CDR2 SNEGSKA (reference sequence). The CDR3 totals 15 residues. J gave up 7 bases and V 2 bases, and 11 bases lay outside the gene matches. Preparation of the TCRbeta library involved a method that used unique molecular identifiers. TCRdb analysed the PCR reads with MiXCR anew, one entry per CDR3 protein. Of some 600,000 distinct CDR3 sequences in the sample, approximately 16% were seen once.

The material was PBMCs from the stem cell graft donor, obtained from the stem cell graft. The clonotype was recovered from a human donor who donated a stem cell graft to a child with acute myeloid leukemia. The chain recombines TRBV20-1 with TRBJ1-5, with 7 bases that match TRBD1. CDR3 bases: TGCAGTGCTAGACCTTCTGACAGGGTGGTCCAGCCCCAGCATTTT. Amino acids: CSARPSDRVVQPQHF.